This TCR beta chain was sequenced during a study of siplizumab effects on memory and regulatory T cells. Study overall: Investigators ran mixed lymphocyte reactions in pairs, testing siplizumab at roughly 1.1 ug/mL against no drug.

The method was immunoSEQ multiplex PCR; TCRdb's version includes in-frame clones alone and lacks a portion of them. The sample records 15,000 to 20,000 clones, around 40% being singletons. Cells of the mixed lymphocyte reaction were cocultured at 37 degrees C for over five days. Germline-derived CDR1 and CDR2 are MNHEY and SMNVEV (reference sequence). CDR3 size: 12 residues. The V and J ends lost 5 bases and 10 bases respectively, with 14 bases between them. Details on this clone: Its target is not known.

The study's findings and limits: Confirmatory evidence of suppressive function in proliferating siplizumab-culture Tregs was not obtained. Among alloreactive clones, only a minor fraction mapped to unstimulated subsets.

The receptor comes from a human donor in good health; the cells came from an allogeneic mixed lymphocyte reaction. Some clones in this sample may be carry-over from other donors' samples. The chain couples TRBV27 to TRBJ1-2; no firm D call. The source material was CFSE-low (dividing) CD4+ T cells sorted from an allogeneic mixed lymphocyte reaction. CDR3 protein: CASSPPPADYTF. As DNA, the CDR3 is TGTGCCAGCAGTCCCCCCCCGGCAGACTACACCTTC.